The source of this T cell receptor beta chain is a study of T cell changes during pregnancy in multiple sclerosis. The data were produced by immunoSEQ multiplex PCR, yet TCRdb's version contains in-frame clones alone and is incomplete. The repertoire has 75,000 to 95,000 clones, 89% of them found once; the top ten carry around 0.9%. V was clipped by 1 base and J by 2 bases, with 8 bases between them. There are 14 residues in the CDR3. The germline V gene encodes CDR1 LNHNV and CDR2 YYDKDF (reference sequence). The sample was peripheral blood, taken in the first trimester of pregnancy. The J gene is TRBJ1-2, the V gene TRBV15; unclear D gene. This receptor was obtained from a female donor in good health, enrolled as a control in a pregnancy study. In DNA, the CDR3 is TGTGCCACCAGCAGAGTGGCGGGGAACTATGGCTACACCTTC. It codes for CATSRVAGNYGYTF. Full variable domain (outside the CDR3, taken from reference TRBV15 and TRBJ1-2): DAMVIQNPRYQVTQFGKPVTLSCSQTLNHNVMYWYQQKSSQAPKLLFHYYDKDFNNEADTPDNFQSRRPNTSFCFLDIRSPGLGDTAMYLCATSRVAGNYGYTFGSGTRLTVV.